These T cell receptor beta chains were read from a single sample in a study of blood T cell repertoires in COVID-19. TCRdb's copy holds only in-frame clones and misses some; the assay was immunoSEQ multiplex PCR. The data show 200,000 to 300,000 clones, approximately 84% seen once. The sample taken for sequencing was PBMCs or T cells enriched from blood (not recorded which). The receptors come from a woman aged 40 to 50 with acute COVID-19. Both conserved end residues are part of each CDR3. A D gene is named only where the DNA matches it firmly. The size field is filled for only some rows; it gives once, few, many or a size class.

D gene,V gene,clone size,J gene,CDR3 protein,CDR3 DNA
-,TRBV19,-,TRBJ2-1,CASSITVYNEQFF,TGTGCCAGTAGTATAACGGTTTACAATGAGCAGTTCTTC
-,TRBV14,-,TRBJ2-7,CASSQGLLSSYEQYF,TGTGCCAGCAGCCAAGGGCTGCTCAGCTCCTACGAGCAGTACTTC
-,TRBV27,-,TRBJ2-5,CASRRLARLSNQETQYF,TGTGCCAGCAGGAGATTAGCGAGACTAAGTAATCAAGAGACCCAGTACTTC
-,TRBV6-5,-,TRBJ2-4,CASSYSQTLAKNIQYF,TGTGCCAGCAGTTACTCTCAGACTCTAGCCAAAAACATTCAGTACTTC
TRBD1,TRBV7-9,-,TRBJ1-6,CASSLGTGSGLNSPLHF,TGTGCCAGCAGCTTAGGGACAGGGAGTGGCCTAAATTCACCCCTCCACTTT
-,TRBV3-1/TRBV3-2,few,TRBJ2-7,CASSQDTTRAYEQYF,TGTGCCAGCAGCCAAGACACGACTAGAGCCTACGAGCAGTACTTC
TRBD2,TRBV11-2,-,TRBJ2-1,CASSLVPSGRNEQFF,TGTGCCAGCAGCTTAGTGCCTAGCGGGAGAAATGAGCAGTTCTTC
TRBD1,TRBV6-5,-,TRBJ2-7,CASSPGQGYGYEQYF,TGTGCCAGCAGCCCAGGACAGGGATATGGCTACGAGCAGTACTTC
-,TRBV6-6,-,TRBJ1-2,CASSYPSREANYGYTF,TGTGCCAGCAGTTACCCCAGTCGGGAAGCTAACTATGGCTACACCTTC
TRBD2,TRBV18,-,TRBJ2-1,CASSPPLAGVYNEQFF,TGTGCCAGCTCACCACCTTTAGCGGGTGTATACAATGAGCAGTTCTTC
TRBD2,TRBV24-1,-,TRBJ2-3,CATTSGKGQYF,TGTGCCACCACTAGCGGGAAGGGGCAGTATTTT
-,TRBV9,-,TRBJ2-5,CASSVSVSRETQYF,TGTGCCAGCAGCGTAAGTGTTAGTCGAGAGACCCAGTACTTC
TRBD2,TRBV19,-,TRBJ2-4,CASSIGQAGGSLIAKNIQYF,TGTGCCAGTAGTATAGGCCAAGCGGGAGGGAGCCTTATAGCCAAAAACATTCAGTACTTC
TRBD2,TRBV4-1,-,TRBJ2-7,CASSQLTSRNEKQYF,TGCGCCAGCAGCCAACTGACTAGCAGGAATGAAAAGCAGTACTTC
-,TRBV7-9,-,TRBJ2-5,CASSLSSGGGETQYF,TGTGCCAGCAGCTTATCTAGCGGAGGGGGAGAGACCCAGTACTTC
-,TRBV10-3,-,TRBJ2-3,CAISGGEELALDTQYF,TGTGCCATCAGTGGCGGGGAAGAACTAGCCTTAGATACGCAGTATTTT
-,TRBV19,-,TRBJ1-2,CASSTQKSYGYTF,TGTGCCAGTAGCACACAGAAGTCCTATGGCTACACCTTC
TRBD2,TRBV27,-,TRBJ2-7,CASSSGLAGVQQYF,TGTGCCAGCAGTTCGGGACTAGCGGGAGTACAGCAGTACTTC
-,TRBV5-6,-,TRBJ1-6,CASSGDNSPLHF,TGTGCCAGCAGCGGAGATAATTCACCCCTCCACTTT
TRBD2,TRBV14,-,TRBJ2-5,CASSQELAGGETQYF,TGTGCCAGCAGCCAAGAACTAGCGGGTGGGGAGACCCAGTACTTC
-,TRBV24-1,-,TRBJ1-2,CATSDPTGFYTF,TGTGCCACCAGTGATCCCACAGGCTTCTACACCTTC
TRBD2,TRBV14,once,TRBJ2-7,CASSQEYRGLGTYEQYF,TGTGCCAGCAGCCAAGAGTATCGGGGACTAGGCACCTACGAGCAGTACTTC
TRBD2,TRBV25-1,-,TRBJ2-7,CASSQLAGEQYF,TGTGCCAGCAGTCAACTAGCGGGGGAGCAGTACTTC
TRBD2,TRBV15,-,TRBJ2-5,CATSRDISGQETQYF,TGTGCCACCAGCAGAGATATTAGCGGGCAGGAGACCCAGTACTTC
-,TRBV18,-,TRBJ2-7,CASSPSGQGIGYEQYF,TGTGCCAGCTCACCATCGGGACAAGGAATCGGCTACGAGCAGTACTTC
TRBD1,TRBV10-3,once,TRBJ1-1,CASYQGGTEAFF,TGTGCCAGCTATCAGGGGGGCACTGAAGCTTTCTTT
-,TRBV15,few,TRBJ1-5,CATSRAQGGQPQHF,TGTGCCACCAGCAGAGCTCAGGGCGGTCAGCCCCAGCATTTT
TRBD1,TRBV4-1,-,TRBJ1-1,CASSQELRGVNTEAFF,TGCGCCAGCAGCCAAGAACTCAGGGGGGTGAACACTGAAGCTTTCTTT
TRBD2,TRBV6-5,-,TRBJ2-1,CASSYSRVAGGNEQFF,TGTGCCAGCAGTTACTCACGGGTAGCGGGCGGCAATGAGCAGTTCTTC
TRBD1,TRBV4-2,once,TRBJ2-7,CASSHRQGVSYEQYF,TGTGCCAGCAGCCATCGACAGGGGGTCTCCTACGAGCAGTACTTC
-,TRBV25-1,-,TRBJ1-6,CASSQDRGDSPLHF,TGTGCCAGCAGTCAAGATCGCGGGGACTCACCCCTCCACTTT
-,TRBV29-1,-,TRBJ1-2,CSVELGAGGYTF,TGCAGCGTTGAATTAGGGGCTGGTGGCTACACCTTC
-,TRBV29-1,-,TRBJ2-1,CSLTSGFFADEQFF,TGCAGCCTTACGAGCGGTTTCTTCGCGGATGAGCAGTTCTTC